These 32 T cell receptor beta chains came from one sample sequenced in a study of blood T cell repertoires in COVID-19. Sequencing used immunoSEQ multiplex PCR; TCRdb keeps in-frame clones, though not all of them. The sample holds hundreds of thousands of clones, 70% to 90% seen once. Sequencing was carried out using PBMCs or T cells enriched from blood (not recorded which). All receptors derive from a woman aged 40 to 49 with acute COVID-19.

V usage is TRBV2 and J usage is TRBJ2-5, with D maybe TRBD1 (6 bases). The CDR3 length is 14 residues. Germline CDR1 is SNHLY and CDR2 is FYNNEI. Trimming removed 6 bases from V and 4 bases from J, with 15 bases in between. The CDR3 is CASRRPQGRETQYF. For the CDR3, the DNA is TGTGCCAGCAGGAGACCACAGGGTCGAGAGACCCAGTACTTC.

This clone was recorded only once. This chain joins TRBV29-1 and TRBJ2-1, with 7 bases that match TRBD2. The CDR3 extends over 12 amino acids. V was pared by 6 bases and J by 8 bases, with 7 bases of the junction left unmatched. Germline lookup yields CDR1 SQVTM and CDR2 ANQGSEA. The CDR3 region is CSVGLGGDEQFF. The CDR3 bases are TGCAGCGTCGGACTAGGTGGCGATGAGCAGTTCTTC.

The chain carries TRBV14 and TRBJ2-3; 14 bases match TRBD2. CDR3 length equals 21 residues. Unmatched junction bases numbered 17, after V lost 3 bases and J lost 3 bases. Germline V gene data show CDR1 as SGHDN and CDR2 as FVKESK. The DNA of the CDR3 is TGTGCCAGCAGCCATCACCTCGGGACTAGCGGGAGTTTGGATTTGACAGATACGCAGTATTTT. This sequence encodes CASSHHLGTSGSLDLTDTQYF.

Points on this clone: A read error is likely here: a far larger clone is one base away. The rearrangement joins TRBV27 to TRBJ2-3; TRBD1 matches at 10 bases. This CDR3 spans 15 amino acids. Per germline, CDR1 MNHEY and CDR2 SMNVEV (reference sequence). V shed 3 bases and J 2 bases; nucleotides not matched to a gene: 2. CDR3 residues: CASSLGTGDTDTQYF. The CDR3 coding sequence is TGTGCCAGCAGTTTGGGGACAGGGGACACAGATACGCAGTATTTT.

J is TRBJ2-7 and V is TRBV18; a weak D match, TRBD1 (5 bases). V was trimmed by 3 bases and J by 3 bases, leaving 9 bases between them. Germline V CDR1 and CDR2: KGHSH, LQKENI. CDR3 size: 13 residues. The CDR3 region is CASSPQDNYEQYF. The CDR3 DNA reads TGTGCCAGCTCACCTCAGGACAACTACGAGCAGTACTTC.

CDR3 region: CSVEKQGRNGYTF. The CDR3 region has the DNA TGCAGCGTTGAAAAACAGGGTAGGAATGGCTACACCTTC. The chain employs TRBV29-1 and TRBJ1-2; possible D gene TRBD1, 6 bases. CDR3 size: 13 residues. Trimming cost V 2 bases and J 6 bases, with 13 bases left between them. CDR1 is SQVTM, CDR2 ANQGSEA, per germline.

The chain uses TRBV29-1 and TRBJ1-1, with D possibly TRBD1 on 5 matching bases. Trimming left V 7 bases short and J 3 bases short, with 15 bases between. Germline CDR1 SQVTM, CDR2 ANQGSEA. The CDR3 extends over 13 amino acids. In DNA, the CDR3 is TGCAGCGGGGGCCACCCGCCGGACACTGAAGCTTTCTTT. This codes for CSGGHPPDTEAFF.

The CDR3 sequence is CASSPDRSTGELFF. The DNA of the CDR3 is TGTGCCAGCTCACCAGACAGGTCGACCGGGGAGCTGTTTTTT. The chain employs TRBV18 and TRBJ2-2; tentatively, D is TRBD1 (6 bases). The CDR3 contains 14 residues. The V gene lost 2 bases and the J gene lost 5 bases, with 9 bases spanning the gap. CDR1 is KGHSH and CDR2 is LQKENI in the germline V gene. The variable domain in full, completed from reference TRBV18 and TRBJ2-2, reads NAGVMQNPRHLVRRRGQEARLRCSPMKGHSHVYWYRQLPEEGLKFMVYLQKENIIDESGMPKERFSAEFPKEGPSILRIQQVVRGDSAAYFCASSPDRSTGELFFGEGSRLTVL.

The genes are TRBV7-9 and TRBJ1-1, with D unresolved. The CDR3 is 12 residues long. Deletions cut 8 bases from V and 3 bases from J, with 10 bases between. Germline CDR1 SEHNR, CDR2 FQNEAQ (reference sequence). The CDR3 DNA follows: TGTGCCAGCTGGAGGGCGGACACTGAAGCTTTCTTT. Translation: CASWRADTEAFF.

V and J are TRBV18 and TRBJ2-5, with 8 bases identical to TRBD1. This CDR3 comprises 17 residues. Looked up from germline, CDR1 is KGHSH and CDR2 is LQKENI. J lost 0 bases, V lost 3 bases, and 9 bases had no gene match. CDR3: CASSPGGRDRYQETQYF. CDR3 in DNA: TGTGCCAGCTCACCGGGCGGGCGGGACAGGTACCAAGAGACCCAGTACTTC. The full variable domain, rest sourced from reference TRBV18 and TRBJ2-5, is NAGVMQNPRHLVRRRGQEARLRCSPMKGHSHVYWYRQLPEEGLKFMVYLQKENIIDESGMPKERFSAEFPKEGPSILRIQQVVRGDSAAYFCASSPGGRDRYQETQYFGPGTRLLVL.

V is TRBV5-5 and J is TRBJ1-5; D gene ambiguous. Trimming cost V 1 base and J 6 bases, with 11 bases left between them. Per germline, CDR1 SGHKS and CDR2 YYEKEE (reference sequence). The CDR3 length is 14 residues. CDR3 DNA: TGTGCCAGCAGCTTGAGGAGTGTATTTCAGCCCCAGCATTTT. Translating gives CASSLRSVFQPQHF. Using reference TRBV5-5 and TRBJ1-5 for the parts outside the CDR3, the full variable domain is DAGVTQSPTHLIKTRGQQVTLRCSPISGHKSVSWYQQVLGQGPQFIFQYYEKEERGRGNFPDRFSARQFPNYSSELNVNALLLGDSALYLCASSLRSVFQPQHFGDGTRLSIL.

The chain uses TRBV6-2 or TRBV6-3 and TRBJ2-3; a possible D gene is TRBD2 (6 bases). The CDR3 has 14 residues. Germline CDR1 MNHEY, CDR2 SVGEGT. Trimming cost V 6 bases and J 3 bases, with 13 bases left between them. The CDR3 loop is CASSTGTFTDTQYF. The CDR3, as DNA: TGTGCCAGCAGCACTGGGACTTTTACAGATACGCAGTATTTT.

The chain employs TRBV20-1 and TRBJ2-5; no reliable D call. Trimming pared 5 bases from V and 7 bases from J, leaving 8 bases between. Germline-derived CDR1 and CDR2 are DFQATT and SNEGSKA (reference sequence). This CDR3 region has 10 residues. The CDR3 region has the DNA TGCAGTGCTTCGAGAGGGACCCAGTACTTC. Translating gives CSASRGTQYF.

This clone was observed once. The V gene is TRBV4-2, the J gene TRBJ2-7; TRBD2 aligns across 9 bases. V was pared by 1 base and J by 0 bases, with 7 bases of the junction left unmatched. The CDR3 runs to 17 residues. Looked up from germline, CDR1 is LGHNA and CDR2 is YNFKEQ. The chain's CDR3 is CASSQVSGTSSSYEQYF. In DNA form, the CDR3 reads TGTGCCAGCAGCCAAGTCTCCGGGACTAGCAGCTCCTACGAGCAGTACTTC.

The CDR3 is CASSQQLGIRTDTQYF. The CDR3 nucleotides are TGTGCCAGCAGCCAACAACTAGGGATACGCACAGATACGCAGTATTTT. The rearrangement uses TRBV7-2 and TRBJ2-3; D may be TRBD2 (5 bases). CDR1 and CDR2 (germline): SGHTA, FQGNSA. Trimming cost V 5 bases and J 1 base, with 16 bases left between them. The CDR3 spans 16 residues.

This chain connects TRBV10-2 to TRBJ2-1, with 7 nucleotides matching TRBD2. The CDR3 loop spans 12 amino acids. Germline CDR1 reads WSHSY; CDR2 reads SAAADI. After removal of 10 bases from V and 6 bases from J, the junction contained 6 bases not matched to a gene. CDR3 region: CATTSARNEQFF. CDR3 DNA: TGCGCCACCACTAGCGCTCGCAATGAGCAGTTCTTC.

The chain links TRBV11-3 to TRBJ2-1; 10 bases are shared with TRBD1. After removal of 3 bases from V and 10 bases from J, the junction contained 0 bases not matched to a gene. This CDR3 is built from 12 residues. Germline CDR1 SGHNT, CDR2 YENEEA. The CDR3 DNA is TGTGCCAGCAGCTTGACAGGGGGCGAGCAGTTCTTC. Translated: CASSLTGGEQFF. The whole variable domain, filled in from reference TRBV11-3 and TRBJ2-1, reads EAGVVQSPRYKIIEKKQPVAFWCNPISGHNTLYWYLQNLGQGPELLIRYENEEAVDDSQLPKDRFSAERLKGVDSTLKIQPAELGDSAVYLCASSLTGGEQFFGPGTRLTVL.

The chain joins TRBV11-2 to TRBJ2-1, with 14 bases fitting TRBD2. The CDR3 has 17 amino acids. V shed 5 bases and J 8 bases; nucleotides not matched to a gene: 11. Germline V lookup: CDR1 SGHAT, CDR2 FQNNGV. Here the CDR3 DNA reads TGTGCCAGCAGCCCAGGACTAGCGGGAGGAGGAGAGTATGAGCAGTTCTTC. Amino acids: CASSPGLAGGGEYEQFF.

The CDR3 coding sequence is TGCGCCAGCAGCTTTGAGGTAGCGGAGTCCTACGAGCAGTACTTC. Protein sequence: CASSFEVAESYEQYF. The chain employs TRBV5-1 and TRBJ2-7; D might be TRBD2 (6 bases). The CDR3 has 15 amino acids. Germline assignment: CDR1 SGHRS and CDR2 YFSETQ. The V end was cut by 2 bases, the J end by 1 base, with 13 bases between.

V usage is TRBV11-2 and J usage is TRBJ1-5, with D tentatively TRBD1 (5 bases). Germline V gives CDR1 SGHAT, CDR2 FQNNGV. This CDR3 contains 17 residues. V dropped 0 bases and J dropped 6 bases, with 18 bases sitting between them. The CDR3 is CASSLEWGGVSPQPQHF. The CDR3 DNA follows: TGTGCCAGCAGCTTAGAATGGGGGGGGGTCAGCCCTCAGCCCCAGCATTTT.

This chain connects TRBV20-1 to TRBJ1-1, with D unresolved. This CDR3 is 11 amino acids long. Trimming cost V 5 bases and J 2 bases, with 6 bases left between them. Germline assignment: CDR1 DFQATT and CDR2 SNEGSKA (reference sequence). CDR3 sequence reads: CSAPINTEAFF. The CDR3 nucleotides are TGCAGTGCTCCTATAAACACTGAAGCTTTCTTT.

In its sample, this clone was seen once. The chain combines TRBV18 with TRBJ1-6, with D possibly being TRBD1 (5 bases). CDR1 and CDR2 (germline): KGHSH, LQKENI. The V end lost 6 bases, the J end lost 8 bases, and 17 bases lay between the germline ends. The CDR3 is made up of 15 amino acids. For the CDR3, the DNA is TGTGCCAGCTCCCAGGGACTCCCAAGGGATTCACCCCTCCACTTT. It translates to CASSQGLPRDSPLHF. Supplemented by reference TRBV18 and TRBJ1-6, the full variable domain reads NAGVMQNPRHLVRRRGQEARLRCSPMKGHSHVYWYRQLPEEGLKFMVYLQKENIIDESGMPKERFSAEFPKEGPSILRIQQVVRGDSAAYFCASSQGLPRDSPLHFGNGTRLTVT.

This clone came up once. The chain is built from TRBV18 and TRBJ2-7; TRBD1 aligns across 7 bases. Germline loops: CDR1 KGHSH, CDR2 LQKENI. The CDR3 has 14 residues. J lost 2 bases, V lost 4 bases, and 5 bases had no gene match. CDR3 sequence: CASSLRQGPYEQYF. The CDR3 coding sequence is TGTGCCAGCTCACTCCGACAGGGACCCTACGAGCAGTACTTC.

The CDR3 reads CASSAGQGKQETQYF. The CDR3 DNA reads as TGTGCCAGCAGCGCCGGACAGGGGAAACAAGAGACCCAGTACTTC. The V call is TRBV11-2, the J call TRBJ2-5; 9 bases match TRBD1. Germline V CDR1 and CDR2: SGHAT, FQNNGV. V trimming: 5 bases; J trimming: 2 bases; junction bases outside the gene matches: 6. This CDR3 region has 15 residues.

Regarding this clone: A clone one base away is much larger, so this may be a read error. The chain carries TRBV11-2 and TRBJ1-1; no firm D call. V was cut by 2 bases and J by 1 base, with 5 bases left in between. Germline V CDR1 and CDR2: SGHAT, FQNNGV. The CDR3 is made up of 13 amino acids. In DNA form, the CDR3 reads TGTGCCAGCAGCTTATCGGGGAACACTGAAGCTTTCTTT. It codes for CASSLSGNTEAFF.

This chain links TRBV28 with TRBJ1-5; a weak D match, TRBD1 (5 bases). This CDR3 has 13 residues. Trimming left V 10 bases short and J 2 bases short, with 12 bases between. Per the germline V gene, CDR1 is MDHEN and CDR2 is SYDVKM. CDR3 DNA sequence: TGTGCCACCCTTCTAGGGGGCAATCAGCCCCAGCATTTT. It encodes CATLLGGNQPQHF.

Here the CDR3 reads CASSAGLAGRIGELFF. The CDR3 DNA sequence: TGTGCCAGCAGTGCGGGACTAGCGGGTAGAATCGGGGAGCTGTTTTTT. The rearrangement joins TRBV28 to TRBJ2-2, with 12 positions matching TRBD2. Trimming removed 5 bases from V and 7 bases from J; junction bases left unmatched: 8. Germline CDR1 MDHEN, CDR2 SYDVKM. The CDR3 covers 16 residues.

CDR3 in amino acids: CASKDRSGRVSYEQYF. CDR3 DNA sequence: TGCGCCAGCAAGGACCGAAGCGGGAGGGTGTCCTACGAGCAGTACTTC. V gene TRBV10-2 combines with J gene TRBJ2-7; 10 bases line up with TRBD2. The J segment lost 1 base and the V segment lost 7 bases, leaving 10 bases of the junction unmatched. CDR3 length equals 16 residues. Germline CDR1 reads WSHSY; CDR2 reads SAAADI.

V gene TRBV27 combines with J gene TRBJ2-7; 10 nucleotides line up with TRBD2. Germline V gene data show CDR1 as MNHEY and CDR2 as SMNVEV (reference sequence). The CDR3 is 14 amino acids. Germline trimming cut 6 bases from V and 2 bases from J; bases unmatched to any gene: 4. CDR3 DNA sequence: TGTGCCAGCAGCCTAGCGGGAGTAGCCTACGAGCAGTACTTC. This codes for CASSLAGVAYEQYF.

The chain joins TRBV27 to TRBJ2-7; a possible D gene is TRBD1 (6 bases). V was shortened by 6 bases and J by 2 bases, with 17 bases between the two germline ends. The CDR3 loop spans 15 amino acids. Germline assignment: CDR1 MNHEY and CDR2 SMNVEV (reference sequence). CDR3 sequence (DNA): TGTGCCAGCAGCCCCTCCCCCACAGGGACCTACGAGCAGTACTTC. It translates to CASSPSPTGTYEQYF.

This clone was observed once. J is TRBJ2-7 and V is TRBV28; D is perhaps TRBD2 (5 bases). Trimming cost V 4 bases and J 0 bases, with 10 bases left between them. This CDR3 spans 14 amino acids. CDR1 and CDR2 (germline): MDHEN, SYDVKM. CDR3 sequence reads: CASSSSGSSYEQYF. For the CDR3, the DNA is TGTGCCAGCAGTTCGAGCGGTAGCTCCTACGAGCAGTACTTC.

This rearrangement joins TRBV10-1 to TRBJ2-7; D is perhaps TRBD2 (5 bases). Germline values: CDR1 WNHNN, CDR2 SYGVQD (reference sequence). The V gene lost 3 bases and the J gene lost 6 bases, with 12 bases spanning the gap. The CDR3 is made up of 13 amino acids. The CDR3 nucleotides are TGCGCCAGCAGTGACCGGGGATTCGGCGAGCAGTACTTC. It yields the protein CASSDRGFGEQYF.